This TCR beta chain stems from a study of blood T cell repertoires in COVID-19. Across the whole study: The origin of the acute and convalescent COVID-19 samples was the United States, Italy and Spain. From T cells, B-cell-depleted T cells, or PBMCs came the material, which was cDNA or gDNA.

The authors' processing: Quantification of nucleated cells was approximated via reference gene primer amplification. The protocol was immunoSEQ multiplex PCR, while the TCRdb copy is restricted to in-frame clones and leaves out a portion. The DNA was the basis for D and trimming; V, J and clone size are from that table. Among 40,000 to 50,000 clones listed, approximately 85% were seen once. Per the germline V gene, CDR1 is LGHDT and CDR2 is YNNKEL (reference sequence). Trimming at V came to 2 bases and at J to 5 bases, leaving 12 bases not matched to a gene. This CDR3 comprises 17 residues. The clonotype originates from a human donor in a cohort sampled during active COVID-19. This sequence joins TRBV3-1 (or the pseudogene TRBV3-2) and TRBJ2-5; 9 nucleotides align to TRBD1. Material: peripheral blood. The DNA for the CDR3 is TGTGCCAGCAGCCAAAATTACGCCGGGACAGGGCTTGAGACCCAGTACTTC. Amino acids: CASSQNYAGTGLETQYF.